The next 14 T cell receptor beta chains were all read from a single sample in a study of long-term antiretroviral therapy in people with HIV. The assay, immunoSEQ v3.0, was run at survey level. Profiled with immunoSEQ multiplex PCR; TCRdb holds only in-frame clones, not every one. The table has roughly 3,500 clones, roughly 90% seen once. The specimen comprised unsorted PBMCs, sampled 0.3 years after starting antiretroviral therapy. The source of these receptors is a woman aged 45-65 years with HIV.

The rearrangement uses TRBV6-5 and TRBJ1-1; the D is unclear. The CDR3 spans 14 residues. Trimming shortened V by 4 bases and J by 5 bases, and 14 bases separated the two germline ends. The germline gives CDR1 MNHEY, CDR2 SVGAGI. CDR3 in amino acids: CASSSPGLRTEAFF. The CDR3 bases are TGTGCCAGCAGTTCACCCGGGTTGAGAACTGAAGCTTTCTTT.

V gene TRBV5-4 combines with J gene TRBJ1-2; TRBD1 matches 8 bases. Losses at the gene ends were 0 bases for V and 4 bases for J; bases not matched to a gene: 8. Per germline, CDR1 SGHNT and CDR2 YYREEE (reference sequence). This CDR3 region has 16 residues. The CDR3 region is CASSLAGQGKSYGYTF. The DNA for the CDR3 is TGTGCCAGCAGCTTGGCTGGACAGGGAAAAAGCTATGGCTACACCTTC.

The chain joins TRBV7-2 to TRBJ1-5; 8 bases line up with TRBD1. This CDR3 has 15 amino acids. V shed 1 base and J 3 bases; nucleotides not matched to a gene: 2. The germline gives CDR1 SGHTA, CDR2 FQGNSA. As DNA, the CDR3 is TGTGCCAGCAGCTTAGGACAGGGGCCCAATCAGCCCCAGCATTTT. Residues: CASSLGQGPNQPQHF.

This chain joins TRBV7-2 and TRBJ2-7, with TRBD1 identical over 11 bases. From germline, CDR1 is SGHTA and CDR2 FQGNSA. This CDR3 contains 16 residues. The ends lost 2 bases at V and 6 bases at J; junction bases unmatched: 9. The CDR3 DNA is TGTGCCAGCAGCTTAAGGCGGACAGGGGGCGTTAGCGAGCAGTACTTC. This encodes CASSLRRTGGVSEQYF.

The gene calls are TRBV6-5 and TRBJ2-3; D is possibly TRBD1 or TRBD2 (6 bases each). The CDR3 loop spans 14 amino acids. With 2 bases removed from V and 2 bases from J, the gap between germline ends came to 8 bases. Looked up from germline, CDR1 is MNHEY and CDR2 is SVGAGI. This CDR3 reads CASSYPGATDTQYF. The CDR3 DNA sequence: TGTGCCAGCAGTTACCCGGGGGCCACAGATACGCAGTATTTT.

The table lists this clone with a few counts. This rearrangement joins TRBV7-9 to TRBJ2-7; D ambiguous. Trimming cost V 4 bases and J 2 bases, with 15 bases left between them. The CDR3 sequence is 15 residues long. In germline, CDR1 is SEHNR, CDR2 FQNEAQ (reference sequence). CDR3 loop: CASSSTRNRAYEQYF. The CDR3 DNA reads as TGTGCCAGCAGCTCGACACGGAACCGAGCCTACGAGCAGTACTTC. Full variable domain (rest looked up from reference TRBV7-9 and TRBJ2-7): DTGVSQNPRHKITKRGQNVTFRCDPISEHNRLYWYRQTLGQGPEFLTYFQNEAQLEKSRLLSDRFSAERPKGSFSTLEIQRTEQGDSAMYLCASSSTRNRAYEQYFGPGTRLTVT.

V usage is TRBV19 and J usage is TRBJ2-3; either TRBD1 or TRBD2 may fit D (6 bases each). V gave up 6 bases and J gave up 2 bases, with 21 bases separating them. Germline V gene sequence: CDR1 LNHDA, CDR2 SQIVND (reference sequence). The CDR3 has 17 residues. This chain's CDR3 is CASRPRRGRGPTDTQYF. In nucleotides, the CDR3 is TGTGCCAGTAGGCCTAGACGGGGGCGGGGCCCCACAGATACGCAGTATTTT. The full variable domain, completed using reference TRBV19 and TRBJ2-3, is DGGITQSPKYLFRKEGQNVTLSCEQNLNHDAMYWYRQDPGQGLRLIYYSQIVNDFQKGDIAEGYSVSREKKESFPLTVTSAQKNPTAFYLCASRPRRGRGPTDTQYFGPGTRLTVL.

The chain has TRBV19 and TRBJ2-7; 8 nucleotides align to TRBD1. After removal of 3 bases from V and 2 bases from J, the junction contained 6 bases not matched to a gene. CDR1 and CDR2 (germline): LNHDA, SQIVND (reference sequence). CDR3 length: 15 residues. The CDR3 bases are TGTGCCAGTAGTATTGGGGGACAGGTACCCTACGAGCAGTACTTC. Protein sequence: CASSIGGQVPYEQYF.

The genes are TRBV4-2 and TRBJ1-5; D is uncertain. V was pared by 1 base and J by 1 base, with 11 bases between. CDR3 size: 16 residues. Germline CDR1 and CDR2: LGHNA and YNFKEQ. CDR3 amino acids: CASSQGDGVSNQPQHF. CDR3 coding DNA: TGTGCCAGCAGCCAAGGGGATGGGGTCAGCAATCAGCCCCAGCATTTT.

This chain uses TRBV10-3 with TRBJ2-5; no clear D. Trimming left V 2 bases short and J 5 bases short, with 9 bases between. The germline CDR1 and CDR2 sequences are ENHRY and SYGVKD. CDR3 size: 13 residues. The DNA for the CDR3 is TGTGCCATCAGTGAGCGGGCAGTTGAGACCCAGTACTTC. It encodes CAISERAVETQYF.

This chain joins TRBV7-8 and TRBJ1-1; 9 bases match TRBD1. The trim removed 5 bases at V and 2 bases at J, leaving 12 bases unmatched. Germline assignment: CDR1 SGHVS and CDR2 FQNEAQ. The CDR3 loop spans 17 amino acids. The CDR3 region has the DNA TGTGCCAGCAGCCCCGGGACAGGGTTGAGGGGAAACACTGAAGCTTTCTTT. This encodes CASSPGTGLRGNTEAFF.

The chain is built from TRBV27 and TRBJ1-2, with 9 bases that match TRBD1. The CDR3 is 18 residues long. Losses at the gene ends were 7 bases for V and 1 base for J; bases not matched to a gene: 16. Germline V gives CDR1 MNHEY, CDR2 SMNVEV (reference sequence). As DNA, the CDR3 is TGTGCCAGCACACTTTATCCTCCCGGGACAGGGATTAACTATGGCTACACCTTC. Amino acid sequence: CASTLYPPGTGINYGYTF.

V usage is TRBV30 and J usage is TRBJ1-6; a weak D match, TRBD1 (5 bases). From germline, CDR1 is GTSNPN and CDR2 SVGIG (reference sequence). Trimming cost V 0 bases and J 9 bases, with 15 bases left between them. The CDR3 is 15 amino acids. The DNA of the CDR3 is TGTGCCTGGAGTGTGGGGGGACGAGCGGGTTCACCCCTCCACTTT. Its translation: CAWSVGGRAGSPLHF.

DNA of the CDR3: TGTGCCTGGAGTCCCCACAGGGGGTATTACGAGCAGTACTTC. Its translation is CAWSPHRGYYEQYF. The genes are TRBV30 and TRBJ2-7; 8 nucleotides agree with TRBD1. CDR1 is GTSNPN and CDR2 is SVGIG in the germline V gene (reference sequence). The CDR3 is 14 residues long. V lost 2 bases to trimming and J lost 4 bases; unmatched junction nucleotides: 7. The complete variable domain, with remaining parts taken from reference TRBV30 and TRBJ2-7, reads SQTIHQWPATLVQPVGSPLSLECTVEGTSNPNLYWYRQAAGRGLQLLFYSVGIGQISSEVPQNLSASRPQDRQFILSSKKLLLSDSGFYLCAWSPHRGYYEQYFGPGTRLTVT.